Given below is one T cell receptor beta chain in context. This clonotype was seen ten or more times. Its antigen target is currently unknown. Within one base of it there is no much larger clone, and no base qualities were kept. The sample comes from a study of CD8+CD57+ T cells in acquired aplastic anemia (dated by TCRdb to 2017 to 2018). Concerning the study at large: A mean of around 3.2 ug of DNA, ranging from roughly 0.19 to 27.4 ug, was extracted from sorted CD4+ and CD8+ cells. CD8+CD57+ expansion was defined as frequency above the mean frequency observed in healthy subjects.

Broad study findings and their caveats: Roughly 29 CD8+ CDR3 sequences were shared between patients and controls but appeared highly expressed in patients and within their immunodominant clones. CD8+ Simpson's diversity did not differ significantly between patients and healthy controls (P=0.060).

V lost 4 bases and J lost 7 bases; the stretch between them is 14 bases long. Including cysteine and phenylalanine, the CDR3 has 12 amino acids. Only CDR3 DNA is held: 36 bases, read in frame from base 1. CDR1 and CDR2 (SQVTM, ANQGSEA) derive from the germline V gene. The patients picked for sequencing were ones in whom flow cytometry had shown an expansion of CD8+CD57+ cells. Every patient had severe acquired aplastic anemia, diagnosed using the International Study of Aplastic Anemia and Agranulocytosis and Camitta criteria. No patient had received any therapy when blood was sampled. The study deep-sequenced TCR repertoires of sorted CD4+ and CD8+ blood T cells from severe aplastic anemia patients and healthy subjects. Patients were enrolled under clinicaltrials.gov protocols 00001620, 01623167, 00001397, 00071045, 00081523 and 00961064 in the USA. Ficoll-Paque density gradient centrifugation was used to isolate peripheral blood mononuclear cells. Before DNA extraction, CD4+ and CD8+ T cells were sorted by FACS or by magnetic beads.

TCR beta VDJ combination and CDR3 sequence profiling used genomic DNA as the template. An Illumina HiSeq 2000 was the platform used for TCR repertoire sequencing. Turning to the authors' computational methods: TRBV/TRBJ rearrangement plots, CDR3 size and DJ length profiles, and Simpson's diversity index were used to assess repertoires. The most abundant DNA sequence in the deep sequencing data was taken as the immunodominant clone. CDR3 amino acid sequences were screened for sharing across subjects and were compared with published repertoires and the VDJdb database. Using fastp at Q25 and MiXCR, TCRdb reprocessed the public reads and kept productive beta chains. Every CDR3 protein is listed once, alongside the most common genes and DNA of its rows. Here the V and J calls rest on TCRdb's processing, not on the authors' analysis. For this sample there are more than 150,000 distinct CDR3 sequences; approximately 48% appear just once. The ten biggest clones cover more than 1.5% of the sample.

The specimen was sorted CD4+, CD8+, or CD8+CD57+ T cells (not recorded which) from PBMCs. The V and J genes are TRBV29-1 and TRBJ2-7; matching of 6 bases hints at TRBD1 as the D gene. This sequence originates from a human donor with aplastic anemia. The encoded CDR3 is CSVAQGQREQYF. In nucleotides, the sequence is TGCAGCGTTGCACAGGGCCAGCGGGAGCAGTACTTC.